The entry below gives a single T cell receptor beta chain sequence along with its context. Molecular barcoding with unique molecular identifiers was used for the TCRbeta library. Each CDR3 protein gets one entry after TCRdb re-called the PCR reads with MiXCR. In the table there are approximately 91,000 distinct CDR3 sequences, 7% to 10% of which are singletons. The sample comes from a study of T-cell reconstitution after alpha-beta-depleted transplantation in children. This CDR3 contains 15 residues. J lost 3 bases, V lost 5 bases, and 5 bases had no gene match. Looked up from germline, CDR1 is SGHTA and CDR2 is FQGTGA.

This clonotype originated in a human donor who donated a stem cell graft to a child with congenital amegakaryocytic thrombocytopenia. The V and J genes are TRBV7-3 and TRBJ2-1, with TRBD2 matching over 9 bases. The material was PBMCs from the stem cell graft donor, obtained from the stem cell graft. The CDR3 loop is CASSPLAGDYNEQFF. The CDR3 region has the DNA TGTGCCAGCAGCCCCTTAGCGGGAGACTACAATGAGCAGTTCTTC.